What follows are 6 T cell receptor beta chains derived from one specimen sequenced in a study of vaccination effects on CD4 cells after COVID-19. Here immunoSEQ multiplex PCR was the method, and the copy in TCRdb shows in-frame clones only, minus some. The table lists 20,000 to 25,000 clones, nearly 75% of them singletons. With the ViraFEST assay, the study expanded antigen-specific CD4+ T cells using viral peptide pools, then sequenced them. Isolation of CD4+ T cells took place after nine to ten days of culture. A PCR test confirmed that the person had SARS-CoV-2 infection between March and December 2020. No antigens are known for them. The sample was CD4+ T cells from PBMCs cultured with a peptide pool, taken before COVID-19 vaccination. Receptor source: a human donor who had a prior SARS-CoV-2 infection.

The V gene is TRBV19, the J gene TRBJ1-6; D is undetermined. Trimming pared 3 bases from V and 0 bases from J, leaving 9 bases between. CDR1 is LNHDA, CDR2 SQIVND, per germline (reference sequence). The CDR3 sequence is 16 residues long. The CDR3 is CASSIRGSSYNSPLHF. The CDR3 DNA follows: TGTGCCAGTAGTATCCGTGGGAGCTCCTATAATTCACCCCTCCACTTT. The full variable domain, in which reference TRBV19 and TRBJ1-6 provide the parts outside the CDR3, is DGGITQSPKYLFRKEGQNVTLSCEQNLNHDAMYWYRQDPGQGLRLIYYSQIVNDFQKGDIAEGYSVSREKKESFPLTVTSAQKNPTAFYLCASSIRGSSYNSPLHFGNGTRLTVT.

This clone was seen a single time. This chain uses TRBV20-1 with TRBJ2-5; D gene unclear. The CDR3 consists of 10 residues. CDR1 is DFQATT and CDR2 is SNEGSKA in the germline V gene (reference sequence). The ends were cut back, 7 bases at V and 5 bases at J, with 8 bases in the middle. The CDR3 nucleotides are TGCAGTGTCCTGCATGAGACCCAGTACTTC. It yields the protein CSVLHETQYF.

This chain connects TRBV6-5 to TRBJ2-3; no clear D gene. Looked up from germline, CDR1 is MNHEY and CDR2 is SVGAGI. The germline V and J ends were trimmed by 0 bases and 2 bases, with 12 bases remaining between them. The length of the CDR3 is 16 residues. The CDR3 loop reads CASSYSGVLNTDTQYF. The DNA for the CDR3 is TGTGCCAGCAGTTACTCGGGCGTACTGAACACAGATACGCAGTATTTT.

V is TRBV7-9 and J is TRBJ1-5, with D maybe TRBD1 (5 bases). This CDR3 region has 15 residues. Germline V gives CDR1 SEHNR, CDR2 FQNEAQ (reference sequence). V lost 1 base and J lost 7, with 14 bases in between. CDR3 loop: CASSLDRSGDQPQHF. CDR3 coding DNA: TGTGCCAGCAGCTTAGACAGATCGGGGGACCAGCCCCAGCATTTT. Together with reference TRBV7-9 and TRBJ1-5, the CDR3 gives the full variable domain: DTGVSQNPRHKITKRGQNVTFRCDPISEHNRLYWYRQTLGQGPEFLTYFQNEAQLEKSRLLSDRFSAERPKGSFSTLEIQRTEQGDSAMYLCASSLDRSGDQPQHFGDGTRLSIL.

This clone was counted between two and nine times. V is TRBV11-1 and J is TRBJ2-7; 8 bases align to TRBD1. Germline V gene data show CDR1 as SGHAT and CDR2 as FQDESV (reference sequence). The junction had 11 bases not matched to a gene; V was cut back by 7 bases and J by 3 bases. The CDR3 totals 15 residues. The chain's CDR3 is CASNPRGQGNYEQYF. DNA of the CDR3: TGTGCCAGCAACCCCCGAGGACAGGGCAACTACGAGCAGTACTTC.

The V and J genes are TRBV4-3 and TRBJ2-3; TRBD2 matches at 8 bases. Germline trimming cut 2 bases from V and 0 bases from J; bases unmatched to any gene: 7. This CDR3 region has 17 residues. Germline loops: CDR1 LGHNA, CDR2 YSLEER. The CDR3 bases are TGCGCCAGCAGCCAACAGATAGCTAGCGGGAGCACAGATACGCAGTATTTT. Protein: CASSQQIASGSTDTQYF.